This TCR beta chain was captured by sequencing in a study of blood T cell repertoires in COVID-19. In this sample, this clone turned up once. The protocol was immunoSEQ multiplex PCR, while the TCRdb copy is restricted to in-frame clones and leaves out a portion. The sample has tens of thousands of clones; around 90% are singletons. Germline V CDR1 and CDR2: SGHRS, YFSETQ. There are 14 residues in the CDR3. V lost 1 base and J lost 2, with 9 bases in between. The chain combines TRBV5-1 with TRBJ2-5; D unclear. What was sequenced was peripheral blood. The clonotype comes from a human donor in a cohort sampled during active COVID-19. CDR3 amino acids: CASSLMAVQETQYF. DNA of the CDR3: TGCGCCAGCAGCTTGATGGCAGTACAAGAGACCCAGTACTTC.